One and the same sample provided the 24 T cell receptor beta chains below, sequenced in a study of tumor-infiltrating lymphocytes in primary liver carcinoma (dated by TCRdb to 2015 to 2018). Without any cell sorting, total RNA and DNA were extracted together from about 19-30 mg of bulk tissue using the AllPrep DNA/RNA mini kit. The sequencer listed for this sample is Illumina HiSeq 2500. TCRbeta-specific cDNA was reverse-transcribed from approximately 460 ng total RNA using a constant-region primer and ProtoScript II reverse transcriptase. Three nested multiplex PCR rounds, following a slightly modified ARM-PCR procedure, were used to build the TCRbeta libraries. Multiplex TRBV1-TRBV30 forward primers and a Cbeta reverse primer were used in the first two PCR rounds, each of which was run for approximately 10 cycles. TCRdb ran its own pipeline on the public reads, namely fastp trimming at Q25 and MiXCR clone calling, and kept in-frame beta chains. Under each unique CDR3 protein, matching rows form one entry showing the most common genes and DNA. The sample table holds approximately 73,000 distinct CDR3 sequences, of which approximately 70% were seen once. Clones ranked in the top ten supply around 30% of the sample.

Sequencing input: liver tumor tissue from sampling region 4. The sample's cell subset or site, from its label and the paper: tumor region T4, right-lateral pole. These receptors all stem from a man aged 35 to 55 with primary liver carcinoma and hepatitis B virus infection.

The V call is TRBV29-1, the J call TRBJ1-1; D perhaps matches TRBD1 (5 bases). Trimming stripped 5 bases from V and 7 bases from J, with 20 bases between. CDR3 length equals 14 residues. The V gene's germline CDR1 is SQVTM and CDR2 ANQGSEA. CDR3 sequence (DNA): TGCAGCGTTCAACCCCAGGGTGTATCCGTTGAAGCTTTCTTT. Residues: CSVQPQGVSVEAFF.

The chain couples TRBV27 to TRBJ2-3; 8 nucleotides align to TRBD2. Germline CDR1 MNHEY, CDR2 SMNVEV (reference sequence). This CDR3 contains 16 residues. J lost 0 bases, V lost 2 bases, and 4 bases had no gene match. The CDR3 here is CASSLPSSGSTDTQYF. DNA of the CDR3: TGTGCCAGCAGTTTACCGTCTAGCGGGAGCACAGATACGCAGTATTTT.

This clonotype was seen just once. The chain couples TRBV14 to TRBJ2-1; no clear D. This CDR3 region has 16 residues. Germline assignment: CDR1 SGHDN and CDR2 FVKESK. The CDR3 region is CPGSQAGQDRHNEQFF. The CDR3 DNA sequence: TGTCCCGGCAGCCAAGCTGGCCAGGACCGCCACAATGAGCAGTTCTTC.

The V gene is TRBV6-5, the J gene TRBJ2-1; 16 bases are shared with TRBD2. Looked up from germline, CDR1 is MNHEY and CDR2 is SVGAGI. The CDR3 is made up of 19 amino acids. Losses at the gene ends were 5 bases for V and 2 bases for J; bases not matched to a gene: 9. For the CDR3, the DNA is TGTGCCAGCAGTGCCGGGACTAGCGGGAGGGCCGACGCCTACAATGAGCAGTTCTTC. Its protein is CASSAGTSGRADAYNEQFF.

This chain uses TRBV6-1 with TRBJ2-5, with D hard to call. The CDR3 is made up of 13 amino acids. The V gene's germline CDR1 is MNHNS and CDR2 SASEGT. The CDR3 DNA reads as TGTGTCAGTACCCTGCGCTGGGGAGAGACCCAGTACTTC. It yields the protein CVSTLRWGETQYF.

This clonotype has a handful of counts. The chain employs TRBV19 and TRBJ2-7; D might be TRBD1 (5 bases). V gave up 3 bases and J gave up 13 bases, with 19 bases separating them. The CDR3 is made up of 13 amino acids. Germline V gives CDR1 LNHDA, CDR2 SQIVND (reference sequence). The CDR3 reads CASSMSREGMQYF. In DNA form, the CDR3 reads TGTGCCAGTAGTATGAGCAGGGAAGGGATGCAATACTTC.

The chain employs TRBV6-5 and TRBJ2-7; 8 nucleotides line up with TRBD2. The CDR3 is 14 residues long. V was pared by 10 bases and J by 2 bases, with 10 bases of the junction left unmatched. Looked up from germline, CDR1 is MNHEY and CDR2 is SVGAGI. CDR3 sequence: CANRGTGGPYEQYF. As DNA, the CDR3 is TGTGCCAACAGAGGGACGGGAGGGCCCTACGAGCAGTACTTC.

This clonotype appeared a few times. DNA for the CDR3: TGCAGCGTTGAAGGTCAGGGGGGCTTCGAGCAGTACTTC. Translated: CSVEGQGGFEQYF. V is TRBV29-1 and J is TRBJ2-7; maybe TRBD1 (7 bases). From germline, CDR1 is SQVTM and CDR2 ANQGSEA. CDR3 length equals 13 residues. V was cut by 1 base and J by 6 bases, with 13 bases left in between.

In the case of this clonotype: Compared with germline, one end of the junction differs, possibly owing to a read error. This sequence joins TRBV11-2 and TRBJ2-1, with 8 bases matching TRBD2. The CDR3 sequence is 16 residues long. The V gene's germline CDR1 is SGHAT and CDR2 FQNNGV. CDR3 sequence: CANSLDIGLAMGKQFF. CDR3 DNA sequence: TGTGCCAACAGCCTGGATATCGGACTAGCCATGGGTAAGCAGTTCTTC.

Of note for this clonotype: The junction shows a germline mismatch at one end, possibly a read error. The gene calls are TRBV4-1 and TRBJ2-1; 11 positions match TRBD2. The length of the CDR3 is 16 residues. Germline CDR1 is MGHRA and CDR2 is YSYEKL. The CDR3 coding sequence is TGTGCCGACAGCCAATCCGGGACTAGCGGTGACAATGAGCAGTTCTTC. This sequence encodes CADSQSGTSGDNEQFF.

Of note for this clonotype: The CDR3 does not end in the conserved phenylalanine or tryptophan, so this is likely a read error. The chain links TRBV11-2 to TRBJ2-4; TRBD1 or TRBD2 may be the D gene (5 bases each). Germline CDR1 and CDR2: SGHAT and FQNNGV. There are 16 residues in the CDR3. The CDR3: CASSLDSGLAKNNQYL. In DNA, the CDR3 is TGTGCCAGCAGCTTAGATTCGGGGCTGGCCAAAAACAATCAGTACCTC.

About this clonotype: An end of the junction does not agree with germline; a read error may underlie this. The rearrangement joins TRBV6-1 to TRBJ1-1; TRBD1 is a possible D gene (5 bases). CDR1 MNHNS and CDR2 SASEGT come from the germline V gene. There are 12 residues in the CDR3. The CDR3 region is CASSGQNTEAFF. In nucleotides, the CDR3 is TGTGCCAGTAGTGGACAGAACACTGAAGCTTTCTTT.

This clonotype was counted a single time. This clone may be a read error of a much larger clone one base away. CDR3: CASSLGQGRAEAFF. In DNA form, the CDR3 reads TGTGCCAGCAGCTTAGGGCAGGGACGCGCTGAAGCTTTCTTT. This sequence joins TRBV7-8 and TRBJ1-1, with D tentatively TRBD1 (5 bases). This CDR3 region has 14 residues. The germline V gene encodes CDR1 SGHVS and CDR2 FQNEAQ. Trimming cost V 1 base and J 6 bases, with 12 bases left between them.

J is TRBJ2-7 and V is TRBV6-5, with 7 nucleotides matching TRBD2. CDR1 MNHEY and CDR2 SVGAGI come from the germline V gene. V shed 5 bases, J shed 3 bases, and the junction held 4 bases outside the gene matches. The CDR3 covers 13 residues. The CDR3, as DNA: TGTGCCAGCAGTCAAAGCGGGAACTACGAGCAGTACTTC. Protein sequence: CASSQSGNYEQYF.

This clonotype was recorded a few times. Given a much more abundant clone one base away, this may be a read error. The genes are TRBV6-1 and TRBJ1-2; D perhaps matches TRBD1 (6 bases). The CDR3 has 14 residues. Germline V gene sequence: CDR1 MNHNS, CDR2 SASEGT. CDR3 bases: TGTGTCAGCAGTGAACAGGGACCTATGGGTGGCTACACCTTC. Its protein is CVSSEQGPMGGYTF.

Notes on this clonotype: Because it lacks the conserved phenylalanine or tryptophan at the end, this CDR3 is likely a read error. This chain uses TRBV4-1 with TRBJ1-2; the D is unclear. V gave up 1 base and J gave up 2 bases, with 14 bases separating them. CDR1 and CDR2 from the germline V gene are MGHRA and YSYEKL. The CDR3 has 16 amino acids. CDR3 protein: CASSQGSSTPNYGYTI. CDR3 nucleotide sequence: TGCGCCAGCAGCCAAGGCTCCTCGACACCCAACTATGGCTACACCATC.

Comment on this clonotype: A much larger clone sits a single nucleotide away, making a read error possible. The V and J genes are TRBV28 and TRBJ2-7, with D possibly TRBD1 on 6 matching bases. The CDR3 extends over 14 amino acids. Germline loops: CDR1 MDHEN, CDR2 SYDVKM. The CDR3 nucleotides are TGTGCCAGTCTACCCCAGGGGTTCCCCTACGGGCAGTACTTC. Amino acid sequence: CASLPQGFPYGQYF.

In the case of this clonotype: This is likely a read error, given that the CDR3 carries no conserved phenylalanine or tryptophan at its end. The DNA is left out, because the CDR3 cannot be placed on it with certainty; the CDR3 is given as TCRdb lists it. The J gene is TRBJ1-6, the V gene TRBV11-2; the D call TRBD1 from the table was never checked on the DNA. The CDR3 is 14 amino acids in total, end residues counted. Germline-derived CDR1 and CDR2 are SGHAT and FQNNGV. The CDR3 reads CASSLQGANSPLRS.

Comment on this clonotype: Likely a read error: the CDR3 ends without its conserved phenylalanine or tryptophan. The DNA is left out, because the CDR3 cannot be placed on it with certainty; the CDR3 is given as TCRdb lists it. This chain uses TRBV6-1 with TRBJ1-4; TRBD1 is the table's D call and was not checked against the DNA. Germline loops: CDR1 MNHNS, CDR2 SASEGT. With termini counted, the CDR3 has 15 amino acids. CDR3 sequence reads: CASTPRQGQGEKPFS.

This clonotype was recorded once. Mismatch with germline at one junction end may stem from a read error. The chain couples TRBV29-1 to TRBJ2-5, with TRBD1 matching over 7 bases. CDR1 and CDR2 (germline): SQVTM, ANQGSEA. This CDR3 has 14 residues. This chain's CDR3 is CSVGGTAIQEIQYF. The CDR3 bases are TGCAGTGTTGGTGGGACAGCAATTCAAGAGATCCAGTACTTC.

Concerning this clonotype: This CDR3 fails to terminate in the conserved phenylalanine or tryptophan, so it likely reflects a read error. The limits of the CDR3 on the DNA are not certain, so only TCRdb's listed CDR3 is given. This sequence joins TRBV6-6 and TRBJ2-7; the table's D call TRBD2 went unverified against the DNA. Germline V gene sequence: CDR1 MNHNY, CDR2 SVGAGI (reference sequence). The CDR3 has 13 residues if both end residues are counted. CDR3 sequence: CASTDGLADEQHI.

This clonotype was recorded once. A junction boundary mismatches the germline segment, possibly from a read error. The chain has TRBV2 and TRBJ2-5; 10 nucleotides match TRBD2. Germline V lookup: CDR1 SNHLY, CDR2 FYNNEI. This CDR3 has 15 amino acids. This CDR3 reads CASRVSSGGQDTQYF. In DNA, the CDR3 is TGTGCCAGCAGAGTATCTAGCGGGGGACAAGATACCCAGTACTTC.

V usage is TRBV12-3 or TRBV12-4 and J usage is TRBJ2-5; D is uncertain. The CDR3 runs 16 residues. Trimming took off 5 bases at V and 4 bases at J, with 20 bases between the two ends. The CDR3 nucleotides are TGTGCCAGCAGTATGTACACACCCCTCGCAAGAGAGACCCAGTACTTC. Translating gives CASSMYTPLARETQYF.

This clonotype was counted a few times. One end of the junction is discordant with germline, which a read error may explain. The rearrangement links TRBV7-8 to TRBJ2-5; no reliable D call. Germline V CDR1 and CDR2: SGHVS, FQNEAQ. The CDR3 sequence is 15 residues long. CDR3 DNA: TGTGCCAGCAGCTTCTCTAGAGTGGGCCAAGAGACACAGTACTTC. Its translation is CASSFSRVGQETQYF.